The text below deals with one T cell receptor beta chain. Its matching antigen is unknown. This entry is derived from a study of shared clonotypes between healthy human individuals. Whole-study context: Three plates were used per donor for CD4 naive, three for CD4 memory, two for CD8 naive and one for CD8 memory. General observations from the study: Shared clonotypes: roughly 4.5% naive CD4, roughly 3.5% naive CD8, about 2.5% memory CD4, about 0.41% memory CD8.

Cells designated naive CD8 were CD45RO-negative and were positively selected for CCR7, with terminally differentiated effector memory CD45RA+ cells excluded. The CDR3 is made up of 14 amino acids. V lost 2 bases and J 3 bases, leaving 11 bases between the germline ends. Method: immunoSEQ multiplex PCR; TCRdb's copy keeps in-frame clones and lacks some. Of around 2,000,000 clones in the sample, about 95% were seen once. The TCR originated in a young man in good health. Sequencing input: naive CD8+ T cells sorted from blood. J is TRBJ2-7 and V is TRBV23-1; D may be TRBD1 or TRBD2 (5 bases each). TRBV23-1 is placed among ORFs of uncertain function. CDR3 in DNA: TGCGCCAGCAGTCAAACCGGGACCGGCTACGAGCAGTACTTC. It is translated as CASSQTGTGYEQYF.